One sample yielded the 21 T cell receptor beta chains listed below, sequenced in a study of blood T cell repertoires in COVID-19. TCRdb keeps only in-frame clones here, not all; method: immunoSEQ multiplex PCR. The sample holds over 150,000 clones; 85% to 90% are singletons and the top ten take 5% to 8%. Sequenced: PBMCs or T cells enriched from blood (not recorded which). The receptors shown here come from a man aged 40-49 years who had recovered from COVID-19.

V is TRBV5-4 and J is TRBJ1-3, with 7 bases that match TRBD1. From germline, CDR1 is SGHNT and CDR2 YYREEE (reference sequence). V was pared by 4 bases and J by 3 bases, with 10 bases of the junction left unmatched. The CDR3 extends over 16 amino acids. The CDR3 DNA sequence: TGTGCCAGCAGCGCCCCCGGGACAGCCTTTGGAAACACCATATATTTT. Translated: CASSAPGTAFGNTIYF.

The chain has TRBV28 and TRBJ2-1, with a weak D call TRBD1 (6 bases). Trimming removed 5 bases at V and 4 bases at J, with 12 bases between. Germline CDR1 MDHEN, CDR2 SYDVKM. The CDR3 is 14 amino acids. The CDR3 DNA is TGTGCCAGCAGTCCGGGACACAAGTACAATGAGCAGTTCTTC. Translation: CASSPGHKYNEQFF.

V and J are TRBV6-5 and TRBJ2-1, with D tentatively TRBD2 (6 bases). The germline V gene encodes CDR1 MNHEY and CDR2 SVGAGI. The CDR3 covers 15 residues. Trimming shortened V by 6 bases and J by 0 bases, and 12 bases separated the two germline ends. The CDR3 DNA reads TGTGCCAGCAGGGTAGGGAGGAGCTCCTACAATGAGCAGTTCTTC. Its protein is CASRVGRSSYNEQFF.

The chain carries TRBV9 and TRBJ2-1; a weak D match, TRBD2 (6 bases). CDR1 and CDR2 from the germline V gene are SGDLS and YYNGEE. V lost 0 bases, J lost 4 bases, and 20 bases lay in between. The CDR3 contains 18 residues. The CDR3 DNA reads TGTGCCAGCAGCGTAGGGGGACTGGAGCGACCCATTTACAATGAGCAGTTCTTC. Its protein product is CASSVGGLERPIYNEQFF. Full variable domain (remainder filled in from reference TRBV9 and TRBJ2-1): DSGVTQTPKHLITATGQRVTLRCSPRSGDLSVYWYQQSLDQGLQFLIQYYNGEERAKGNILERFSAQQFPDLHSELNLSSLELGDSALYFCASSVGGLERPIYNEQFFGPGTRLTVL.

The chain has TRBV4-2 and TRBJ2-1, with D tentatively TRBD2 (5 bases). V was clipped by 1 base and J by 8 bases, with 9 bases between them. This CDR3 has 13 residues. CDR1 and CDR2 (germline): LGHNA, YNFKEQ. CDR3 coding DNA: TGTGCCAGCAGCCAAGGATACGGGGATGAGCAGTTCTTC. It is translated as CASSQGYGDEQFF.

This clone came up a few times. The V gene is TRBV2, the J gene TRBJ2-1; D may be TRBD2 (5 bases). The V gene's germline CDR1 is SNHLY and CDR2 FYNNEI. Trimming removed 5 bases at V and 0 bases at J, with 8 bases between. The CDR3 is 14 residues long. Here the CDR3 reads CASSRLSSYNEQFF. CDR3 sequence (DNA): TGTGCCAGCAGTAGACTAAGCTCCTACAATGAGCAGTTCTTC.

This chain links TRBV12-5 with TRBJ1-5; perhaps TRBD1 as D (6 bases). V gave up 1 base and J gave up 4 bases, with 8 bases separating them. The CDR3 has 14 residues. Germline assignment: CDR1 LGHNT and CDR2 FRNRAP. In nucleotides, the CDR3 is TGTGCTAGTGGTTTGGGACAGGTTAATCAGCCCCAGCATTTT. Residues: CASGLGQVNQPQHF.

The chain employs TRBV27 and TRBJ1-6, with unresolved D. The CDR3 contains 15 residues. V lost 5 bases and J 4 bases, leaving 12 bases between the germline ends. CDR1 is MNHEY and CDR2 is SMNVEV in the germline V gene (reference sequence). CDR3 nucleotides: TGTGCCAGCAGTCCGCCCCCGGGGTATAATTCACCCCTCCACTTT. Its translation: CASSPPPGYNSPLHF.

This clone was detected once. The genes are TRBV9 and TRBJ1-3, with D possibly TRBD1 on 5 matching bases. Germline values: CDR1 SGDLS, CDR2 YYNGEE. V lost 0 bases to trimming and J lost 0 bases, with 10 bases between them. This CDR3 is built from 16 residues. The CDR3 loop reads CASSVEVTVSGNTIYF. The CDR3 DNA sequence: TGTGCCAGCAGCGTAGAGGTGACAGTCTCTGGAAACACCATATATTTT.

This clone was seen a handful of times. The genes are TRBV5-5 and TRBJ2-1, with D possibly TRBD2 on 5 matching bases. The germline gives CDR1 SGHKS, CDR2 YYEKEE (reference sequence). The CDR3 is made up of 14 amino acids. V gave up 6 bases and J gave up 3 bases, with 13 bases separating them. The CDR3 DNA reads as TGTGCCAGCACCCGGGAACACGGCTACAATGAGCAGTTCTTC. It yields the protein CASTREHGYNEQFF.

The chain joins TRBV5-1 to TRBJ1-4; no firm D call. Trimming took off 4 bases at V and 8 bases at J, with 18 bases between the two ends. The CDR3 loop spans 15 amino acids. Germline CDR1 reads SGHRS; CDR2 reads YFSETQ. Here the CDR3 reads CASSNSRSGGEKLFF. CDR3 nucleotides: TGCGCCAGCAGCAACTCACGTTCGGGAGGGGAAAAACTGTTTTTT.

The chain uses TRBV6-5 and TRBJ2-7; 9 bases map to TRBD1. Per the germline V gene, CDR1 is MNHEY and CDR2 is SVGAGI. The CDR3 is made up of 16 amino acids. V lost 4 bases and J lost 4; bases outside the gene matches: 11. This CDR3 reads CASSFQTGGLGYEQYF. The CDR3 coding sequence is TGTGCCAGCAGTTTTCAGACAGGGGGTCTGGGATACGAGCAGTACTTC.

The chain carries TRBV9 and TRBJ2-7; unclear D gene. This CDR3 has 14 amino acids. The germline V and J ends were trimmed by 0 bases and 2 bases, with 9 bases remaining between them. CDR1 is SGDLS, CDR2 YYNGEE, per germline. CDR3 nucleotides: TGTGCCAGCAGCGTAGAGCCGGGTCCCTACGAGCAGTACTTC. It is translated as CASSVEPGPYEQYF.

The gene calls are TRBV9 and TRBJ2-6, with D unresolved. The CDR3 contains 17 residues. From germline, CDR1 is SGDLS and CDR2 YYNGEE. Trimming stripped 0 bases from V and 4 bases from J, with 14 bases between. CDR3 sequence (DNA): TGTGCCAGCAGCGTAGTAGAACGGGTCTGGGGGGCCAACGTCCTGACTTTC. It codes for CASSVVERVWGANVLTF.

The rearrangement links TRBV9 to TRBJ1-4; D is unresolved. CDR1 and CDR2 from the germline V gene are SGDLS and YYNGEE. This CDR3 is 16 amino acids long. Trimming cost V 4 bases and J 2 bases, with 15 bases left between them. The CDR3 protein is CASSPRFGPTNEKLFF. CDR3 DNA: TGTGCCAGCAGCCCCCGGTTCGGTCCTACTAATGAAAAACTGTTTTTT.

In this sample, this clone turned up a few times. This chain joins TRBV5-6 and TRBJ2-7; 7 bases agree with TRBD1. Per germline, CDR1 SGHDT and CDR2 YYEEEE. V lost 2 bases, J lost 2 bases, and 4 bases stayed unmatched. This CDR3 is built from 14 residues. The CDR3 sequence: CASSLQGTPYEQYF. In DNA, the CDR3 is TGTGCCAGCAGCTTACAGGGGACCCCCTACGAGCAGTACTTC.

V and J are TRBV7-9 and TRBJ2-3; TRBD2 is a possible D gene (5 bases). This CDR3 has 17 residues. Germline V gives CDR1 SEHNR, CDR2 FQNEAQ (reference sequence). With 1 base removed from V and 4 bases from J, the gap between germline ends came to 18 bases. The CDR3, as DNA: TGTGCCAGCAGCTTAGAGGTTCGGAGCGACGGGGCAGATACGCAGTATTTT. Residues: CASSLEVRSDGADTQYF.

This chain links TRBV9 with TRBJ1-2; D is unresolved. V dropped 0 bases and J dropped 8 bases, with 14 bases sitting between them. The CDR3 length is 14 residues. Germline-derived CDR1 and CDR2 are SGDLS and YYNGEE. The CDR3 spells CASSVDVGSRGYTF. CDR3 coding DNA: TGTGCCAGCAGCGTAGATGTGGGGAGTCGGGGCTACACCTTC.

This clone was seen a single time. This sequence joins TRBV27 and TRBJ2-7; D gene uncertain. V lost 3 bases, J lost 4 bases, and 4 bases lay in between. CDR1 is MNHEY, CDR2 SMNVEV, per germline (reference sequence). The CDR3 is 11 amino acids. CDR3 residues: CASSFSYEQYF. Here the CDR3 DNA reads TGTGCCAGCAGTTTCAGTTACGAGCAGTACTTC.

The chain employs TRBV3-1 (or the pseudogene TRBV3-2) and TRBJ1-2, with D unclear. The CDR3 length is 15 residues. Germline lookup yields CDR1 LGHDT and CDR2 YNNKEL (reference sequence). V dropped 0 bases and J dropped 5 bases, with 13 bases sitting between them. CDR3 sequence: CASSQDRRVHYGYTF. In nucleotides, the CDR3 is TGTGCCAGCAGCCAAGATCGGCGGGTGCATTATGGCTACACCTTC.

CDR3 bases: TGTGCCAGCAGTTACCTCACAGATGACGAGCAGTACTTC. Its protein product is CASSYLTDDEQYF. This chain connects TRBV6-5 to TRBJ2-7; no firm D call. Deletions cut 2 bases from V and 5 bases from J, with 10 bases between. Germline V gene lookup returns CDR1 MNHEY and CDR2 SVGAGI. The CDR3 runs 13 residues.